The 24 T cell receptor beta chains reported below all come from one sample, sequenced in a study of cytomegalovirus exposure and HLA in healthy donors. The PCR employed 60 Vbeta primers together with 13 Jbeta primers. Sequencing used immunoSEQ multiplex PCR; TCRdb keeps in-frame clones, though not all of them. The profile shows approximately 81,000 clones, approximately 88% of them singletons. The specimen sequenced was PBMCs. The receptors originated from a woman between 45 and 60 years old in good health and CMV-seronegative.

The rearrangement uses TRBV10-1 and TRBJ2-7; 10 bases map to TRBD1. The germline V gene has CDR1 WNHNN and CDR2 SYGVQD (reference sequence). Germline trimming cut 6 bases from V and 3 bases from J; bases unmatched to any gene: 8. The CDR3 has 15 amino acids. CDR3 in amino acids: CASRGRDRGRYEQYF. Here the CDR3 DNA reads TGCGCCAGCAGAGGTCGGGACAGGGGTCGCTACGAGCAGTACTTC.

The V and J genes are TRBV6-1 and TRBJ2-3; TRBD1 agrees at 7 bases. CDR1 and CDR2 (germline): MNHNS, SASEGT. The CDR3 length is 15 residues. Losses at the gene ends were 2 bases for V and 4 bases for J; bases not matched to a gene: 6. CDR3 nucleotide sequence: TGTGCCAGCAGTGAATTACAGGGGCAGGCAGATACGCAGTATTTT. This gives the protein CASSELQGQADTQYF.

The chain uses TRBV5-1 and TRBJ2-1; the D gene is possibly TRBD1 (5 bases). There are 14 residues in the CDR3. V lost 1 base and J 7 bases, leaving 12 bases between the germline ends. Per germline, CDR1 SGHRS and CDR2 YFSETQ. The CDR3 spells CASSLSQAPNEQFF. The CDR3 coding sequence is TGCGCCAGCAGCTTGTCACAGGCTCCTAATGAGCAGTTCTTC.

The CDR3 DNA is TGTGCCAGCAGCCCTCAGGGGAAGGGGCTTTCACCCCTCCACTTT. Protein sequence: CASSPQGKGLSPLHF. The gene calls are TRBV7-8 and TRBJ1-6, with D possibly TRBD1 on 6 matching bases. The CDR3 has 15 residues. The V and J ends lost 5 bases and 9 bases respectively, with 17 bases between them. Germline values: CDR1 SGHVS, CDR2 FQNEAQ.

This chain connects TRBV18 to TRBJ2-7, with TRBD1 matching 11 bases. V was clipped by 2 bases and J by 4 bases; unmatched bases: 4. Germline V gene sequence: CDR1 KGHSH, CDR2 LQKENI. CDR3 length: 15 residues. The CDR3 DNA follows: TGTGCCAGCTCACCAGGGACAGGGGGTAGATACGAGCAGTACGTC. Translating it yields CASSPGTGGRYEQYV.

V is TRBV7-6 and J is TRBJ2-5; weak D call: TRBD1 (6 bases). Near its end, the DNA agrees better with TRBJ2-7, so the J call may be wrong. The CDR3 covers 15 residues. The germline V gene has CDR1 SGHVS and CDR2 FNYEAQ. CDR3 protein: CASSLGRDNPYEQYF. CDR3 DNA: TGTGCCAGCAGCTTAGGCAGGGACAATCCCTACGAGCAGTACTTC.

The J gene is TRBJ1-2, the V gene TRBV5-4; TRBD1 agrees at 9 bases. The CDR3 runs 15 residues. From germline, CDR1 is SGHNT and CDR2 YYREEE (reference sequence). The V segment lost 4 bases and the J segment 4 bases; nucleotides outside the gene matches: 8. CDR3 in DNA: TGTGCCAGCAGCGTAGCCGGGACAGGGACCTATGGCTACACCTTC. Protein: CASSVAGTGTYGYTF.

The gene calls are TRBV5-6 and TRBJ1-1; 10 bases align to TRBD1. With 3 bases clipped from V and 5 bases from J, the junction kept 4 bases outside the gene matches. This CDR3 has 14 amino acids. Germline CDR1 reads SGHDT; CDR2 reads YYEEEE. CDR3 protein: CASSSTGGATEAFF. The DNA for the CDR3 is TGTGCCAGCAGCTCGACAGGGGGCGCGACTGAAGCTTTCTTT.

The DNA of the CDR3 is TGTGCCAGCAGGGCCGACGGCCAGGGCACCGGGGAGCTGTTTTTT. Protein product: CASRADGQGTGELFF. The chain joins TRBV2 to TRBJ2-2, with D possibly TRBD1 on 5 matching bases. The CDR3 runs to 15 residues. Germline CDR1 SNHLY, CDR2 FYNNEI. V was shortened by 6 bases and J by 4 bases, with 15 bases between the two germline ends.

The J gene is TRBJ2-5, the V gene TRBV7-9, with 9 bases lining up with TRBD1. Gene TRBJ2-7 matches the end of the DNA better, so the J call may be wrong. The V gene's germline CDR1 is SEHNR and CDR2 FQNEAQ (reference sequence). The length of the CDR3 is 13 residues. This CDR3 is CASSRDRAYEQYF. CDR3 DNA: TGTGCCAGCAGCCGGGACAGGGCCTACGAGCAGTACTTC.

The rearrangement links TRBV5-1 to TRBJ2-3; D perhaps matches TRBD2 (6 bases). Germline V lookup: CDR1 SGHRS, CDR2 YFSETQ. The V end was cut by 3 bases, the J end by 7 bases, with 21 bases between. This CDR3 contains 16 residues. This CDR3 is CASSSRLGGGAHTQYF. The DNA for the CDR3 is TGCGCCAGCAGCTCCCGTCTGGGGGGAGGAGCTCATACGCAGTATTTT.

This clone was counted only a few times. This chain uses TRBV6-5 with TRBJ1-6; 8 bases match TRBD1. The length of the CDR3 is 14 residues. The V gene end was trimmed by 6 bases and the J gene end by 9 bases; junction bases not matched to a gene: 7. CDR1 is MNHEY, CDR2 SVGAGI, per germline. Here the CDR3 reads CASSFGQGGSPLHF. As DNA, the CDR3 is TGTGCCAGCAGCTTTGGACAGGGCGGTTCACCCCTCCACTTT.

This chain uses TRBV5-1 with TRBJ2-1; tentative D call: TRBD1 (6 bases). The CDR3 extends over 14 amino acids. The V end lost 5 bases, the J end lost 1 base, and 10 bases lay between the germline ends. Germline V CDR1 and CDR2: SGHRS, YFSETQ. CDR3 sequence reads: CASSQGQSYNEQFF. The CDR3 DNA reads TGCGCCAGCAGTCAGGGACAATCCTACAATGAGCAGTTCTTC.

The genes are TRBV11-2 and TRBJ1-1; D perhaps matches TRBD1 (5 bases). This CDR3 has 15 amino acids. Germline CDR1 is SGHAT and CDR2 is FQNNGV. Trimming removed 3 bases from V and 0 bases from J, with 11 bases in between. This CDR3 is CASSFGAALNTEAFF. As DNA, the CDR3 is TGTGCCAGCAGCTTTGGGGCAGCACTGAACACTGAAGCTTTCTTT.

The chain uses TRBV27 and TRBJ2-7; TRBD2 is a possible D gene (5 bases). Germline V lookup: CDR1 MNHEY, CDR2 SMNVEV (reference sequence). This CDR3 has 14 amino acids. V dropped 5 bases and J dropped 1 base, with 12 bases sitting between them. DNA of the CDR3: TGTGCCAGCAGTATCCGGACTCCTTCCTACGAGCAGTACTTC. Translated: CASSIRTPSYEQYF.

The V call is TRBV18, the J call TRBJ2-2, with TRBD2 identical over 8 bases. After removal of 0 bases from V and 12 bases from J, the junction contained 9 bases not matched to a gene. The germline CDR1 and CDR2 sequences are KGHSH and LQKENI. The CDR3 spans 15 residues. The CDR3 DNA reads TGTGCCAGCTCACCACCAGCGGGGGAACGCGGTCAGCTGTTTTTT. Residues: CASSPPAGERGQLFF.

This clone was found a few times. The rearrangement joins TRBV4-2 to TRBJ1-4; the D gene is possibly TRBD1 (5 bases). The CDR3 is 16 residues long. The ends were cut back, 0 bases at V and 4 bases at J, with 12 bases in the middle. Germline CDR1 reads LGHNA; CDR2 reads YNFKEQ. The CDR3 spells CASSQDPRTLNEKLFF. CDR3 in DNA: TGTGCCAGCAGCCAAGATCCCAGGACACTTAATGAAAAACTGTTTTTT.

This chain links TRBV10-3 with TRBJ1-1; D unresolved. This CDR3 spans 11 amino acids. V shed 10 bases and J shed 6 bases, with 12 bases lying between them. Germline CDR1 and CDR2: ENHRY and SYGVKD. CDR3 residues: CASAGGPEAFF. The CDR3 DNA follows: TGTGCCAGCGCGGGAGGCCCTGAAGCTTTCTTT.

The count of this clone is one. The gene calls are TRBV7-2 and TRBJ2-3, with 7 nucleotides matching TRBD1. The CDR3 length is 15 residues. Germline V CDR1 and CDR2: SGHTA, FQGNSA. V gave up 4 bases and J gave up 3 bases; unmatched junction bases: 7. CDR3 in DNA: TGTGCCAGCAGCTCCCAGGGGGTGGGGACAGATACGCAGTATTTT. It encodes CASSSQGVGTDTQYF.

CDR3 coding DNA: TGCGCCAGCAGCCAAGAGCGGACAGGGTTGAGTTCACCCCTCCACTTT. Translating it yields CASSQERTGLSSPLHF. The chain is built from TRBV4-1 and TRBJ1-6; 8 nucleotides agree with TRBD1. The CDR3 sequence is 16 residues long. J lost 9 bases, V lost 0 bases, and 7 bases had no gene match. The germline CDR1 and CDR2 sequences are MGHRA and YSYEKL.

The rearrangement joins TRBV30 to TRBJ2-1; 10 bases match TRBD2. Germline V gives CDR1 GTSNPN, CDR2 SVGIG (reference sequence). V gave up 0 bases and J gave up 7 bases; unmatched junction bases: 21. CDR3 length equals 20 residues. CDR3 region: CAWSVRRLAGALRQGNEQFF. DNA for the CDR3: TGTGCCTGGAGTGTAAGGAGGCTAGCGGGGGCCCTCCGTCAGGGTAATGAGCAGTTCTTC.

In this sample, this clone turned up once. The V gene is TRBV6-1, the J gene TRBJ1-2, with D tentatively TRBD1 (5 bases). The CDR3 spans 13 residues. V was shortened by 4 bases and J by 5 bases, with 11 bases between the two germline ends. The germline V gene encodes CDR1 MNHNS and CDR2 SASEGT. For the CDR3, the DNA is TGTGCCAGCAGTGCGGGGGGTTTTTATGGCTACACCTTC. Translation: CASSAGGFYGYTF.

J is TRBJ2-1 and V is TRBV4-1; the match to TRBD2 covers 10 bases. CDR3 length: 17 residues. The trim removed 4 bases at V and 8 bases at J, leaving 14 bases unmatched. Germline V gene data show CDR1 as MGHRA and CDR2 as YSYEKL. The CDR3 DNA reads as TGCGCCAGCAGCCTCACAGGTCGAGGACTAGCGGTTGATGAGCAGTTCTTC. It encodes CASSLTGRGLAVDEQFF.

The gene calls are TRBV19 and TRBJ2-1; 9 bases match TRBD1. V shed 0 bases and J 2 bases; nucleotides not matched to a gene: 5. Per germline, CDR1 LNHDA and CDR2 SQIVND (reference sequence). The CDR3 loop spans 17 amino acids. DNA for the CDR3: TGTGCCAGTAGTATAGACACAGGACAGGGGCCCTACAATGAGCAGTTCTTC. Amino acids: CASSIDTGQGPYNEQFF.